This TCR beta chain was obtained from a study of OX40 agonist ivuxolimab in advanced cancers. Trimming left V 5 bases short and J 8 bases short, with 15 bases between. There are 14 residues in the CDR3. Germline loops: CDR1 MNHEY, CDR2 SMNVEV (reference sequence). The protocol was immunoSEQ multiplex PCR, while the TCRdb copy is restricted to in-frame clones and leaves out a portion. The table includes about 68,000 clones, 86% detected once. The source material was CD4+ or CD8+ T cells sorted from blood, sampled in a trial of the OX40 agonist ivuxolimab. The chain joins TRBV27 to TRBJ1-4; perhaps TRBD1 as D (6 bases). The origin of this receptor is an adult with an advanced solid tumor such as melanoma, head and neck, liver or kidney cancer. The CDR3 DNA follows: TGTGCCAGCAGTAGAGGGGGGTACGGCGAAAAACTGTTTTTT. Protein: CASSRGGYGEKLFF.